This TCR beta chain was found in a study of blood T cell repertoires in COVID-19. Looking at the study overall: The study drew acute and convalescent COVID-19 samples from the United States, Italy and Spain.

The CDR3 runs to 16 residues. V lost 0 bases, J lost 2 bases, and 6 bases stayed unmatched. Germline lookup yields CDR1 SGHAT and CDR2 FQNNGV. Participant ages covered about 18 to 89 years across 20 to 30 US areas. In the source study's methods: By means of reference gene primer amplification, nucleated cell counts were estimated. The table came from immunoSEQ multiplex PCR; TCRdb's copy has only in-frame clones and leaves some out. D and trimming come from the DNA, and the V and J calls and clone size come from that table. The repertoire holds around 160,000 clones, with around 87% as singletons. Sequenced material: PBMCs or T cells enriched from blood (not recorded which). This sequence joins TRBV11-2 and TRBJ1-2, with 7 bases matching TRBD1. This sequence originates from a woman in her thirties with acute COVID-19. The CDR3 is CASSLDSGTANYGYTF. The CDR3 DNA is TGTGCCAGCAGCTTAGATTCCGGGACAGCGAACTATGGCTACACCTTC.